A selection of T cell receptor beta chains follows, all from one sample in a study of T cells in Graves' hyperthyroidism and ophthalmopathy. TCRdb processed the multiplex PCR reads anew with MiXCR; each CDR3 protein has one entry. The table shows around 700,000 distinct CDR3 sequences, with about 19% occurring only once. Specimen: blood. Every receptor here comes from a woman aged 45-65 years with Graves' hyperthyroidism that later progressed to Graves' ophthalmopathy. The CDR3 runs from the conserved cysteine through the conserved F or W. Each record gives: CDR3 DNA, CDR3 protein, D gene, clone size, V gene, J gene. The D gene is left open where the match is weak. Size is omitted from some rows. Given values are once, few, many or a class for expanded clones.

TGCGCCAGCAGCCAAGTGGGCGGGGGGAACACAGATACGCAGTATTTT	CASSQVGGGNTDTQYF	TRBD2	many	TRBV4-1	TRBJ2-3
TGTGCCAGCAGGGTATATGCGGTGACTGAAGCTTTCTTT	CASRVYAVTEAFF	.	many	TRBV12-3/TRBV12-4	TRBJ1-1
TGCGCCAGCAGCACCCAACAGGGACAGGAAGAGACCCAGTACTTC	CASSTQQGQEETQYF	TRBD1	few	TRBV5-1	TRBJ2-5
TGTGCCACCAGTGACCCCGCGTCAGAGCGGAGACGAGAGACCCAGTACTTC	CATSDPASERRRETQYF	.	.	TRBV24-1	TRBJ2-5
TGCGCCAGCAGCTTGGAAGGTGCGCCTAACTATGGCTACACCTTC	CASSLEGAPNYGYTF	.	many	TRBV5-1	TRBJ1-2
TGCAGTGCTAGAGTGGCCGGGACAGGGAACACTGAAGCTTTCTTC	CSARVAGTGNTEAFF	TRBD1	.	TRBV20-1	TRBJ1-1
TGTGCCAGCAGTGAGGGACTAGCGGACACAGATACGCAGTATTTT	CASSEGLADTDTQYF	TRBD2	many	TRBV5-5	TRBJ2-3
TGTGCCAGCAGCTTAGTCCGGGGGTTTGGGGAGACCCAGTACTTC	CASSLVRGFGETQYF	.	many	TRBV11-2	TRBJ2-5
TGTGCCAGCAGTTACGCAGGAGGGGCGACCACTAGGAGGGACGAAAAACTGTTTTTT	CASSYAGGATTRRDEKLFF	.	.	TRBV7-9	TRBJ1-4
TGTGCCAGCAGTGAAGAAACAGGAACCTACGAGCAGTACTTC	CASSEETGTYEQYF	.	.	TRBV6-1	TRBJ2-7
TGTGCCAGCAGCGCACTAGCGGGACGAACCGGGGAGCTGTTTTTT	CASSALAGRTGELFF	TRBD2	many	TRBV11-2	TRBJ2-2